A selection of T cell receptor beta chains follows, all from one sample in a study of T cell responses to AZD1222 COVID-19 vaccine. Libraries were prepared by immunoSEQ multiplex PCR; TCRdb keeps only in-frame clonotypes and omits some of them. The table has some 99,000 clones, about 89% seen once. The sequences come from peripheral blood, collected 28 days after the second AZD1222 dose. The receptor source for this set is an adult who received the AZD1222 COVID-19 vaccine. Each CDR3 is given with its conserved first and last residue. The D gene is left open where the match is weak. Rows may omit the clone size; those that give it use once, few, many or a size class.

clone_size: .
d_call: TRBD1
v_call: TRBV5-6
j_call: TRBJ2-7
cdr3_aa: CASSLGTGGYEQYF
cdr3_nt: TGTGCCAGCAGCTTGGGGACAGGGGGTTACGAGCAGTACTTC

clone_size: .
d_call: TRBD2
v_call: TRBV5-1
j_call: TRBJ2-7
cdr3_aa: CASSLGGREQYF
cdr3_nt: TGCGCCAGCAGTTTGGGAGGGAGGGAGCAGTACTTC

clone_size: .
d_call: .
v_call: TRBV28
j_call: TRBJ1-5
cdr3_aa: CASRTQGGINQPQHF
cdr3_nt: TGTGCCAGCAGAACCCAGGGAGGTATCAATCAGCCCCAGCATTTT

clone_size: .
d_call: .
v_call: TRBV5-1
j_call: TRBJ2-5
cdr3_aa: CASSPGLPRETQYF
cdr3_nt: TGCGCCAGCAGCCCCGGGCTGCCCAGGGAGACCCAGTACTTC

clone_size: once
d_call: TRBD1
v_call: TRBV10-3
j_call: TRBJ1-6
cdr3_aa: CAIRQGWDSPLHF
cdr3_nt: TGTGCCATCAGACAGGGGTGGGATTCACCCCTCCACTTT

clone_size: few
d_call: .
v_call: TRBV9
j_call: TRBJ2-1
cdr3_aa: CASSVTPPGSRGNEQFF
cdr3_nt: TGTGCCAGCAGCGTAACCCCGCCTGGGTCTAGGGGCAATGAGCAGTTCTTC

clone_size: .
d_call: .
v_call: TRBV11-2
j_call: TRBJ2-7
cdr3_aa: CASSTARGQGGSYEQYF
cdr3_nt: TGTGCCAGCAGCACCGCAAGGGGGCAGGGGGGCTCCTACGAGCAGTACTTC

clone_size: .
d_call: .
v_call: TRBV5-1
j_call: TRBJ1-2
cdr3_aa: CASSWGNKANYGYTF
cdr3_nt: TGCGCCAGCAGTTGGGGTAACAAAGCTAACTATGGCTACACCTTC

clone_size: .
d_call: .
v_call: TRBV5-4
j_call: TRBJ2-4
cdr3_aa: CASSLAGGDHIAKNIQYF
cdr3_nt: TGTGCCAGCAGCTTGGCAGGGGGGGACCATATAGCCAAAAACATTCAGTACTTC

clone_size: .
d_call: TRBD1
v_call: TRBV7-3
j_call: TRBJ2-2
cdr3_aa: CASSLMGQGAGELFF
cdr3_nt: TGTGCCAGCAGCTTAATGGGACAGGGGGCCGGGGAGCTGTTTTTT

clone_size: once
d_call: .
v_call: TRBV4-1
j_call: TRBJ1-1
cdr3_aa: CASSQVFMNTEAFF
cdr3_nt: TGCGCCAGCAGCCAAGTATTTATGAACACTGAAGCTTTCTTT

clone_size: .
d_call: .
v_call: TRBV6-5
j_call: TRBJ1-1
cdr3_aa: CASSYFRWGTEAFF
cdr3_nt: TGTGCCAGCAGTTACTTCAGGTGGGGCACTGAAGCTTTCTTT

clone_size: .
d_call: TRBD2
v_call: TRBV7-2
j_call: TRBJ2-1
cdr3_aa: CASSTRTSSYNEQFF
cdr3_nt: TGTGCCAGCAGCACCCGGACTAGTTCCTACAATGAGCAGTTCTTC

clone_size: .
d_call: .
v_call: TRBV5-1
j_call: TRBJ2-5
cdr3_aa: CASSLAPGRYQETQYF
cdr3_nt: TGCGCCAGCAGCTTGGCGCCCGGAAGGTACCAAGAGACCCAGTACTTC

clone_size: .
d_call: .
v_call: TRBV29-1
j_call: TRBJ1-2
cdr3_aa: CSVENRAGSNYGYTF
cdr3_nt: TGCAGCGTTGAAAATAGGGCAGGGTCTAACTATGGCTACACCTTC

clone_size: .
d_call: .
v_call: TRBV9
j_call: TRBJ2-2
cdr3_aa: CASSVDTGELFF
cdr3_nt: TGTGCCAGCAGCGTGGACACCGGGGAGCTGTTTTTT

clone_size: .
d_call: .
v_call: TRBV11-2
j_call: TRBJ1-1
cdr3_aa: CASSLGGSGSRGFF
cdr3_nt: TGTGCCAGCAGCTTAGGGGGATCCGGGAGCAGAGGTTTCTTT

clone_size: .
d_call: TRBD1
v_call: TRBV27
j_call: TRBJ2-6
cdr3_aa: CASSYLDRAGANVLTF
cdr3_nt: TGTGCCAGCAGTTACCTAGACAGGGCTGGGGCCAACGTCCTGACTTTC

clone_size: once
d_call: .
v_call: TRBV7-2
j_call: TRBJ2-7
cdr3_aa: CASSLEMSYEQYF
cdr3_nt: TGTGCCAGCAGCTTAGAGATGAGCTACGAGCAGTACTTC

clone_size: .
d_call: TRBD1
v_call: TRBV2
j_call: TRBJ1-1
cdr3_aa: CAGRQGIMNTEAFF
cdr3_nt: TGTGCCGGGCGACAGGGTATCATGAACACTGAAGCTTTCTTT